The T cell receptor beta chain described here comes from a study of shared clonotypes between healthy human individuals. Here immunoSEQ multiplex PCR was the method, and the copy in TCRdb shows in-frame clones only, minus some. The sample lists some 1,100,000 clones, around 78% occurring once. Trimming removed 2 bases at V and 2 bases at J, with 10 bases between. The CDR3 has 15 residues. CDR1 MNHNS and CDR2 SASEGT come from the germline V gene. Partitioning of CD4+ cells yielded a CD45RA+ naive subset and a CD45RA-negative memory subset. This clone was observed a single time. This sequence was found in a young man in good health. Some clones in this sample may be carry-over from other donors' samples. The J gene is TRBJ1-3, the V gene TRBV6-1; D not certain. The sequencing input was memory CD4+ T cells from PBMCs. Regarding subset: CD45RA-negative fraction. CDR3: CASSEWLVAGNTIYF. CDR3 DNA sequence: TGTGCCAGCAGTGAATGGTTGGTTGCTGGAAACACCATATATTTT.